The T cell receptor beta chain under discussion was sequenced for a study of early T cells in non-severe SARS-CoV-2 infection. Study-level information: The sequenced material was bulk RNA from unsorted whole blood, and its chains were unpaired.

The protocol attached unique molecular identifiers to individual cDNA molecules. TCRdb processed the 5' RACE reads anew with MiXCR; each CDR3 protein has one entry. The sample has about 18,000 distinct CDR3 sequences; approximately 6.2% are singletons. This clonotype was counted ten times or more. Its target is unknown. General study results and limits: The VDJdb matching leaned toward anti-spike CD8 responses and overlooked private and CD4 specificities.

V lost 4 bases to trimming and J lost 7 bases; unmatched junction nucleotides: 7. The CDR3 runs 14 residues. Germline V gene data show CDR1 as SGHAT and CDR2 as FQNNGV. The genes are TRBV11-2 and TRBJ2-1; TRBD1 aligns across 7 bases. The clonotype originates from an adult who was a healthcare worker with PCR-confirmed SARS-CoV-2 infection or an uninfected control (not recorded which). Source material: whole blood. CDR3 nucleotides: TGTGCCAGCAGCTCCCGGGTCAGGGGGAATGAGCAGTTCTTC. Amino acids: CASSSRVRGNEQFF.